This T cell receptor (beta chain) was sequenced in a study of T cell changes during pregnancy in multiple sclerosis. The V and J ends lost 5 bases and 8 bases, in that order; junction bases with no gene match: 14. Looked up from germline, CDR1 is MNHNY and CDR2 is SVGAGI (reference sequence). The CDR3 extends over 15 amino acids. TCRdb's table, derived via immunoSEQ multiplex PCR, lists solely in-frame clones and lacks some. Among over 50,000 clones, approximately 92% were seen once, and the ten largest hold under 0.3%. The TCR comes from a female donor with multiple sclerosis, enrolled in a pregnancy study. Here the sequenced sample was CD4+ T cells from peripheral blood mononuclear cells, taken in the third trimester of pregnancy. The chain employs TRBV6-6 and TRBJ1-2; 7 bases map to TRBD1. The CDR3 is CASSNILDRADGYTF. CDR3 DNA sequence: TGTGCCAGCAGTAACATTCTCGACAGGGCGGACGGCTACACCTTC.